This T cell receptor beta chain derives from a study of OX40 agonist ivuxolimab in advanced cancers. The data were produced by immunoSEQ multiplex PCR, yet TCRdb's version contains in-frame clones alone and is incomplete. Among under 85,000 clones listed, around 84% were seen once. The V gene's germline CDR1 is SGHNT and CDR2 YYREEE (reference sequence). Deletions cut 4 bases from V and 7 bases from J, with 9 bases between. CDR3 length: 13 amino acids. This material consisted of CD4+ or CD8+ T cells sorted from blood, taken in a trial of the OX40 agonist ivuxolimab. This sequence was found in an adult with an advanced solid tumor such as melanoma, head and neck, liver or kidney cancer. V is TRBV5-4 and J is TRBJ1-6, with unresolved D. Here the CDR3 DNA reads TGTGCCAGCAGCACCTACAGAAATTCACCCCTCCACTTT. Translated: CASSTYRNSPLHF.